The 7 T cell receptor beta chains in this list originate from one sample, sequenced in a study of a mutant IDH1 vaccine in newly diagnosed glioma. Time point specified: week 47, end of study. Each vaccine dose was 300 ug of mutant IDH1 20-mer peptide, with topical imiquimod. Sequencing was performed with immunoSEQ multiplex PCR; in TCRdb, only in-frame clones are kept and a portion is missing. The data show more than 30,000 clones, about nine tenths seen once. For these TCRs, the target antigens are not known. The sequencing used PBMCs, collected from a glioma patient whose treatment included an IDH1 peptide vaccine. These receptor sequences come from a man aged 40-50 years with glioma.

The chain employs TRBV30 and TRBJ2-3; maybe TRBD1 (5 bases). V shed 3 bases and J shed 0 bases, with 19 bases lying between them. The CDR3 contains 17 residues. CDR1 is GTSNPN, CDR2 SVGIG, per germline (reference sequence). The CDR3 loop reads CAWRRTLFLASTDTQYF. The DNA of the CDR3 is TGTGCCTGGAGGAGGACACTTTTTCTTGCTAGCACAGATACGCAGTATTTT.

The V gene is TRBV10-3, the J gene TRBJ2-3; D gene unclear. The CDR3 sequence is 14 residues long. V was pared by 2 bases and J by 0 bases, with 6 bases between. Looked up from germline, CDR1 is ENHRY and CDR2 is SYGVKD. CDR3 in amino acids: CAISETFSTDTQYF. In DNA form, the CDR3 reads TGTGCCATCAGTGAGACCTTTAGCACAGATACGCAGTATTTT.

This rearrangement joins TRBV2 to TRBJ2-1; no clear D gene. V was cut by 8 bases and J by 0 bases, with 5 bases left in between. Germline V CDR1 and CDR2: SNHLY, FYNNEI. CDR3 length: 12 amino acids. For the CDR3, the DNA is TGTGCCAGCCGCGGCTCCTACAATGAGCAGTTCTTC. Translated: CASRGSYNEQFF.

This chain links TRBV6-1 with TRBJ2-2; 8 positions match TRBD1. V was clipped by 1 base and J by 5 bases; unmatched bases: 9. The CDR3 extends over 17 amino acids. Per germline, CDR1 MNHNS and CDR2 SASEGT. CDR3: CASSEGQGAVGTGELFF. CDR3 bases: TGTGCCAGCAGTGAAGGGCAGGGGGCTGTAGGAACCGGGGAGCTGTTTTTT.

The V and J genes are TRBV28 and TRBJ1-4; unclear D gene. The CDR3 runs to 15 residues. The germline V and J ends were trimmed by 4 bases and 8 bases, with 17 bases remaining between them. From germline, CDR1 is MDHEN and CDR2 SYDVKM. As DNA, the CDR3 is TGTGCCAGCAGTTCGACCGGGGTCGGAGTGGAAAAACTGTTTTTT. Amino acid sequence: CASSSTGVGVEKLFF. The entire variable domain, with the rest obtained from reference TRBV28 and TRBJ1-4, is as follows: DVKVTQSSRYLVKRTGEKVFLECVQDMDHENMFWYRQDPGLGLRLIYFSYDVKMKEKGDIPEGYSVSREKKERFSLILESASTNQTSMYLCASSSTGVGVEKLFFGSGTQLSVL.

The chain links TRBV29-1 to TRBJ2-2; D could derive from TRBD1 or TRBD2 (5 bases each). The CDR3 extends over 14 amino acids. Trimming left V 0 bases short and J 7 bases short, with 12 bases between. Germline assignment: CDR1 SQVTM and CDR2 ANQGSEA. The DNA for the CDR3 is TGCAGCGTTGAAGACAGGGTCGGGAACGGGGAGCTGTTTTTT. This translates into CSVEDRVGNGELFF.

The DNA of the CDR3 is TGTGCCACCCACCTTCATCCGGGACAGGGGGCCGATGAGCAGTTCTTC. Translated: CATHLHPGQGADEQFF. J is TRBJ2-1 and V is TRBV19, with 12 bases matching TRBD1. The CDR3 spans 16 residues. The germline CDR1 and CDR2 sequences are LNHDA and SQIVND (reference sequence). The V gene end was trimmed by 10 bases and the J gene end by 8 bases; junction bases not matched to a gene: 15.